This T cell receptor beta chain originates from a study of control samples from healthy donors and cancer patients. Sequencing was performed with immunoSEQ multiplex PCR; in TCRdb, only in-frame clones are kept and a portion is missing. Among 170,000 or so clones listed, roughly 94% were seen once. V dropped 5 bases and J dropped 7 bases, with 20 bases sitting between them. From germline, CDR1 is MDHEN and CDR2 SYDVKM. The CDR3 contains 15 residues. The sequence came from a young woman in good health. This rearrangement joins TRBV28 to TRBJ1-2, with D possibly TRBD1 on 6 matching bases. Specimen: blood. Written as DNA, the CDR3 is TGTGCCAGCAGTCTTCGTGGGGGGCGGTCGGGTGGCTACACCTTC. Translated: CASSLRGGRSGGYTF.